Listed here are 21 T cell receptor beta chains from one sample, sequenced in a study of T cell responses to AZD1222 COVID-19 vaccine. TCRdb's copy holds only in-frame clones and misses some; the assay was immunoSEQ multiplex PCR. Of about 130,000 clones in the sample, 70% to 90% were seen once. The sample here was peripheral blood, taken on day 0 of AZD1222 vaccination. These receptors originate from an adult in good health.

The V call is TRBV28, the J call TRBJ1-2, with a weak D call TRBD1 (5 bases). V lost 6 bases and J 4 bases, leaving 12 bases between the germline ends. This CDR3 is 13 amino acids long. CDR1 MDHEN and CDR2 SYDVKM come from the germline V gene. The CDR3 here is CASSPGSSYGYTF. The DNA of the CDR3 is TGTGCCAGCAGCCCAGGGTCTTCCTATGGCTACACCTTC.

The chain couples TRBV4-1 to TRBJ2-1; D gene unclear. Trimming pared 4 bases from V and 9 bases from J, leaving 7 bases between. Germline loops: CDR1 MGHRA, CDR2 YSYEKL. This CDR3 region has 11 residues. This CDR3 reads CASSRGSEQFF. CDR3 sequence (DNA): TGCGCCAGCAGCCGCGGTAGTGAGCAGTTCTTC.

The V gene is TRBV7-2, the J gene TRBJ1-1, with D possibly being TRBD1 (6 bases). The ends were cut back, 2 bases at V and 0 bases at J, with 10 bases in the middle. The CDR3 has 15 amino acids. CDR1 SGHTA and CDR2 FQGNSA come from the germline V gene. The CDR3 sequence is CASSLLGGLNTEAFF. The CDR3 DNA reads as TGTGCCAGCAGCTTATTGGGGGGCCTGAACACTGAAGCTTTCTTT.

Here the CDR3 DNA reads TGTGCCAGTAGTAACGGCGGGACAGGGTATGGCTACACCTTC. This translates into CASSNGGTGYGYTF. The chain is built from TRBV19 and TRBJ1-2; 9 bases align to TRBD1. V trimming: 4 bases; J trimming: 5 bases; junction bases outside the gene matches: 5. The CDR3 length is 14 residues. Germline assignment: CDR1 LNHDA and CDR2 SQIVND (reference sequence).

The CDR3 spells CASGLGEGGYNEQFF. In DNA, the CDR3 is TGTGCTAGTGGTCTCGGTGAGGGGGGCTACAATGAGCAGTTCTTC. This chain joins TRBV12-5 and TRBJ2-1; the D call may be TRBD1 or TRBD2 (6 bases each). The CDR3 runs to 15 residues. Germline V CDR1 and CDR2: LGHNT, FRNRAP. The V and J ends lost 5 bases and 3 bases respectively, with 14 bases between them.

The rearrangement joins TRBV2 to TRBJ1-1; D perhaps matches TRBD1 (5 bases). The CDR3 sequence is 15 residues long. Trimming took off 9 bases at V and 1 base at J, with 18 bases between the two ends. Germline lookup yields CDR1 SNHLY and CDR2 FYNNEI. The CDR3 DNA follows: TGTGCCAGTTCGTACAGGAGCCGCTCGAACACTGAAGCTTTCTTT. Its protein product is CASSYRSRSNTEAFF.

The chain carries TRBV6-5 and TRBJ1-5; 8 positions match TRBD1. Germline CDR1 reads MNHEY; CDR2 reads SVGAGI. This CDR3 contains 15 residues. With V trimmed by 6 bases and J by 4 bases, 8 bases remained unmatched. The CDR3 region has the DNA TGTGCCAGCAGCGCTCAGGGGGCGCTGAATCAGCCCCAGCATTTT. Translation: CASSAQGALNQPQHF.

This clone was recorded once. The genes are TRBV5-1 and TRBJ1-1, with 7 bases lining up with TRBD1. V shed 0 bases and J 4 bases; nucleotides not matched to a gene: 9. The V gene's germline CDR1 is SGHRS and CDR2 YFSETQ. CDR3 size: 16 residues. CDR3: CASSLGQGVWSTEAFF. In DNA form, the CDR3 reads TGCGCCAGCAGCTTGGGGCAGGGGGTCTGGAGCACTGAAGCTTTCTTT.

The chain links TRBV7-9 to TRBJ2-7; 9 bases are a match to TRBD2. In germline, CDR1 is SEHNR, CDR2 FQNEAQ (reference sequence). CDR3 length equals 15 residues. V was clipped by 2 bases and J by 0 bases; unmatched bases: 2. The CDR3 is CASSLRRGGSYEQYF. CDR3 DNA: TGTGCCAGCAGCTTACGGCGGGGGGGCTCCTACGAGCAGTACTTC. Together with reference TRBV7-9 and TRBJ2-7, the CDR3 gives the full variable domain: DTGVSQNPRHKITKRGQNVTFRCDPISEHNRLYWYRQTLGQGPEFLTYFQNEAQLEKSRLLSDRFSAERPKGSFSTLEIQRTEQGDSAMYLCASSLRRGGSYEQYFGPGTRLTVT.

This clone has just one count. The V call is TRBV9, the J call TRBJ2-7, with D uncertain. CDR1 SGDLS and CDR2 YYNGEE come from the germline V gene. V lost 1 base and J lost 7, with 12 bases in between. The CDR3 length is 13 residues. The CDR3 bases are TGTGCCAGCAGCGTATTAAAGGGCTCGGAGCAGTACTTC. Residues: CASSVLKGSEQYF.

This sequence joins TRBV5-1 and TRBJ2-5; D not certain. This CDR3 region has 13 residues. CDR1 and CDR2 (germline): SGHRS, YFSETQ. Trimming pared 0 bases from V and 3 bases from J, leaving 6 bases between. CDR3 protein: CASSLATKETQYF. CDR3 DNA: TGCGCCAGCAGCTTGGCCACGAAAGAGACCCAGTACTTC.

V gene TRBV19 combines with J gene TRBJ2-3; D perhaps matches TRBD1 (6 bases). The CDR3 length is 14 residues. In germline, CDR1 is LNHDA, CDR2 SQIVND (reference sequence). Trimming removed 4 bases at V and 1 base at J, with 9 bases between. DNA of the CDR3: TGTGCCAGTAGTAAGGGGGTGGGCACAGATACGCAGTATTTT. It yields the protein CASSKGVGTDTQYF.

The DNA of the CDR3 is TGTGCCAGCAGTTTAATCCCGGCGCTAGGAGATTCGTCAGATACGCAGTATTTT. It yields the protein CASSLIPALGDSSDTQYF. This sequence joins TRBV27 and TRBJ2-3, with D hard to call. This CDR3 region has 18 residues. V lost 2 bases and J 4 bases, leaving 22 bases between the germline ends. CDR1 and CDR2 from the germline V gene are MNHEY and SMNVEV (reference sequence).

The V gene is TRBV5-1, the J gene TRBJ2-7; a weak D match, TRBD1 (5 bases). Trimming took 0 bases from V and 0 from J, leaving 13 bases between them. Germline V lookup: CDR1 SGHRS, CDR2 YFSETQ. CDR3 length: 16 residues. The CDR3 region is CASSLEAGFVSYEQYF. CDR3 DNA: TGCGCCAGCAGCTTGGAGGCAGGGTTTGTCTCCTACGAGCAGTACTTC.

This sequence joins TRBV6-5 and TRBJ1-4; tentatively, D is TRBD1 (6 bases). CDR1 is MNHEY and CDR2 is SVGAGI in the germline V gene. Trimming stripped 6 bases from V and 4 bases from J, with 12 bases between. This CDR3 region has 14 residues. The CDR3 reads CASSLDSFNEKLFF. The CDR3 bases are TGTGCCAGCAGCTTGGACAGCTTTAATGAAAAACTGTTTTTT.

There are a few counts of this clone. The CDR3 DNA follows: TGTGCCAGCAGCAGGACAGGAATAAACACCGGGGAGCTGTTTTTT. It yields the protein CASSRTGINTGELFF. The gene calls are TRBV11-3 and TRBJ2-2, with TRBD1 identical over 7 bases. From germline, CDR1 is SGHNT and CDR2 YENEEA. The CDR3 has 15 amino acids. V lost 5 bases and J lost 2; bases outside the gene matches: 5.

The chain combines TRBV7-2 with TRBJ2-4; TRBD2 is a possible D gene (6 bases). The germline V and J ends were trimmed by 4 bases and 9 bases, with 16 bases remaining between them. The CDR3 runs 14 residues. Germline lookup yields CDR1 SGHTA and CDR2 FQGNSA. CDR3 nucleotide sequence: TGTGCCAGCAGCTACCCTGGAGGGTCCGGCATTCAGTACTTC. This sequence encodes CASSYPGGSGIQYF.

The rearrangement links TRBV24-1 to TRBJ1-1; 8 positions agree with TRBD1. V was clipped by 8 bases and J by 5 bases; unmatched bases: 9. Germline V gene data show CDR1 as KGHDR and CDR2 as SFDVKD. This CDR3 is built from 14 residues. The CDR3 DNA follows: TGTGCCACCACCAGGACAGGGCACGATACTGAAGCTTTCTTT. Translation gives CATTRTGHDTEAFF.

The V and J genes are TRBV4-1 and TRBJ1-2; D call uncertain. The CDR3 contains 15 residues. Between the trimmed V and J ends, which lost 1 base and 1 base, there was a span of 10 bases. Germline loops: CDR1 MGHRA, CDR2 YSYEKL. Here the CDR3 DNA reads TGCGCCAGCAGCCAAGCCATTGGCAATAACTATGGCTACACCTTC. Its protein product is CASSQAIGNNYGYTF.

J is TRBJ2-3 and V is TRBV7-6, with 14 bases matching TRBD2. The V segment lost 5 bases and the J segment 0 bases; nucleotides outside the gene matches: 4. The length of the CDR3 is 17 residues. CDR1 and CDR2 (germline): SGHVS, FNYEAQ. DNA of the CDR3: TGTGCCAGCAGCCTAGGACTAGCGGGGGGTAGCACAGATACGCAGTATTTT. Amino acid sequence: CASSLGLAGGSTDTQYF.

The rearrangement joins TRBV7-9 to TRBJ2-1, with 9 positions matching TRBD2. The ends lost 5 bases at V and 0 bases at J; junction bases unmatched: 2. This CDR3 is built from 15 residues. Germline V CDR1 and CDR2: SEHNR, FQNEAQ (reference sequence). The CDR3 is CASSKAGGSYNEQFF. Written as DNA, the CDR3 is TGTGCCAGCAGCAAAGCGGGGGGCTCCTACAATGAGCAGTTCTTC.